Below, 27 T cell receptor beta chains from the same sample are listed, as sequenced in a study of blood T cell repertoires in COVID-19. Measured with immunoSEQ multiplex PCR; TCRdb has only the in-frame clones, and not every one. Found here are more than 200,000 clones, approximately 79% of them singletons; the top ten hold 4.9%. Sequenced sample: peripheral blood. The receptors derive from an elderly woman with active or convalescent COVID-19.

This chain uses TRBV21-1 with TRBJ2-3; the table's D call, TRBD2, has no DNA check behind it. TRBV21-1 is a pseudogene locus. The CDR3 consists of 17 residues. CDR3 region: CASSKVAGGPCTDTQYF. CDR3 in DNA: TGTGCCAGCAGCAAGGTAGCGGGAGGGCCTTGCACAGATACGCAGTATTTT.

This chain connects TRBV7-2 to TRBJ1-4; D possibly corresponds to TRBD1 (5 bases). The length of the CDR3 is 14 residues. The germline V gene encodes CDR1 SGHTA and CDR2 FQGNSA. V was pared by 5 bases and J by 5 bases, with 12 bases between. This chain's CDR3 is CASSRGGGNEKLFF. The CDR3 DNA is TGTGCCAGCAGCCGGGGCGGGGGGAATGAAAAACTGTTTTTT.

The V and J genes are TRBV28 and TRBJ1-1, with D tentatively TRBD1 (5 bases). In germline, CDR1 is MDHEN, CDR2 SYDVKM. Trimming took off 7 bases at V and 0 bases at J, with 12 bases between the two ends. The CDR3 loop spans 14 amino acids. CDR3 nucleotides: TGTGCCAGCACTCTGGACAACATGAACACTGAAGCTTTCTTT. As protein: CASTLDNMNTEAFF. Complete variable domain (other parts from reference TRBV28 and TRBJ1-1): DVKVTQSSRYLVKRTGEKVFLECVQDMDHENMFWYRQDPGLGLRLIYFSYDVKMKEKGDIPEGYSVSREKKERFSLILESASTNQTSMYLCASTLDNMNTEAFFGQGTRLTVV.

The J gene is TRBJ2-2, the V gene TRBV3-1 (or the pseudogene TRBV3-2), with D uncertain. CDR1 is LGHDT and CDR2 is YNNKEL in the germline V gene (reference sequence). Trimming removed 0 bases at V and 5 bases at J, with 34 bases between. The CDR3 sequence is 23 residues long. Here the CDR3 reads CASSQDLLSRGVLTAVRTGELFF. The CDR3, as DNA: TGTGCCAGCAGCCAAGATCTTCTTTCGCGCGGCGTCTTAACTGCGGTGAGAACCGGGGAGCTGTTTTTT.

The chain has TRBV27 and TRBJ1-5, with 8 nucleotides matching TRBD1. Losses at the gene ends were 1 base for V and 7 bases for J; bases not matched to a gene: 6. The length of the CDR3 is 15 residues. CDR1 is MNHEY and CDR2 is SMNVEV in the germline V gene (reference sequence). Written as DNA, the CDR3 is TGTGCCAGCAGTTTATTCCCGACAGGGGTCCAGCCCCAGCATTTT. Translated: CASSLFPTGVQPQHF.

The table lists this clone with many counts. This rearrangement joins TRBV3-1 (or the pseudogene TRBV3-2) to TRBJ2-7; TRBD1 is a possible D gene (6 bases). V lost 4 bases and J 0 bases, leaving 13 bases between the germline ends. The CDR3 spans 15 residues. Germline V lookup: CDR1 LGHDT, CDR2 YNNKEL (reference sequence). The CDR3 reads CASSPGQSSSYEQYF. The CDR3 region has the DNA TGTGCCAGCAGCCCCGGACAGTCTAGCTCCTACGAGCAGTACTTC.

The rearrangement links TRBV18 to TRBJ2-1; 7 bases match TRBD1. With 5 bases clipped from V and 6 bases from J, the junction kept 7 bases outside the gene matches. Germline V gene data show CDR1 as KGHSH and CDR2 as LQKENI. This CDR3 is 14 amino acids long. CDR3 sequence: CASSSDRVVNEQFF. The CDR3 DNA reads as TGTGCCAGCTCATCTGACAGGGTTGTCAATGAGCAGTTCTTC.

The CDR3 DNA reads TGTGCCAGCGGGAGCTCCTACGAGCAGTACTTC. Translation gives CASGSSYEQYF. This chain links TRBV28 with TRBJ2-7, with a tentative D call TRBD2 (5 bases). Per the germline V gene, CDR1 is MDHEN and CDR2 is SYDVKM. The CDR3 extends over 11 amino acids. Trimming cost V 8 bases and J 0 bases, with 5 bases left between them.

The genes are TRBV7-9 and TRBJ1-1; D unclear. The CDR3 contains 14 residues. Deletions cut 3 bases from V and 6 bases from J, with 14 bases between. Germline V gene lookup returns CDR1 SEHNR and CDR2 FQNEAQ (reference sequence). The CDR3 loop is CASSFDGYLAEAFF. Here the CDR3 DNA reads TGTGCCAGCAGCTTCGACGGGTACTTGGCTGAAGCTTTCTTT. The variable domain in full, with the rest retrieved from reference TRBV7-9 and TRBJ1-1, is DTGVSQNPRHKITKRGQNVTFRCDPISEHNRLYWYRQTLGQGPEFLTYFQNEAQLEKSRLLSDRFSAERPKGSFSTLEIQRTEQGDSAMYLCASSFDGYLAEAFFGQGTRLTVV.

V gene TRBV19 combines with J gene TRBJ1-5; 7 nucleotides align to TRBD1. V dropped 5 bases and J dropped 1; count of bases not matched to a gene: 11. The CDR3 has 17 residues. The germline CDR1 and CDR2 sequences are LNHDA and SQIVND (reference sequence). The CDR3 DNA is TGTGCCAGTAGTTTAACACGACAGGGTTGGAGCAATCAGCCCCAGCATTTT. This codes for CASSLTRQGWSNQPQHF.

The chain combines TRBV28 with TRBJ1-4; D gene ambiguous. Between the trimmed V and J ends, which lost 4 bases and 6 bases, there was a span of 12 bases. This CDR3 is built from 14 residues. The germline gives CDR1 MDHEN, CDR2 SYDVKM. The CDR3 is CASSSRAGYEKLFF. CDR3 coding DNA: TGTGCCAGCAGTTCGAGGGCGGGTTATGAAAAACTGTTTTTT.

The J gene is TRBJ2-7, the V gene TRBV10-3, with D perhaps TRBD2 (5 bases). This CDR3 contains 12 residues. V shed 10 bases and J shed 5 bases, with 15 bases lying between them. Germline V gene data show CDR1 as ENHRY and CDR2 as SYGVKD. The CDR3 sequence: CATGSGKDEQYF. As DNA, the CDR3 is TGTGCCACCGGTTCCGGGAAGGACGAGCAGTACTTC.

The chain couples TRBV28 to TRBJ1-6; tentatively, D is TRBD1 (5 bases). CDR1 and CDR2 from the germline V gene are MDHEN and SYDVKM. V was trimmed by 8 bases and J by 10 bases, leaving 15 bases between them. CDR3 length: 13 residues. CDR3 sequence (DNA): TGTGCCAGCCGACGGGACTTATACTCACCCCTCCACTTT. Amino acid sequence: CASRRDLYSPLHF.

The chain links TRBV15 to TRBJ1-2; D not resolved. Deletions cut 1 base from V and 8 bases from J, with 11 bases between. The CDR3 sequence is 13 residues long. The V gene's germline CDR1 is LNHNV and CDR2 YYDKDF (reference sequence). The CDR3 reads CATSRARVSGYTF. CDR3 in DNA: TGTGCCACCAGCAGAGCGAGGGTATCCGGCTACACCTTC. The full variable domain, its missing parts supplied by reference TRBV15 and TRBJ1-2, is DAMVIQNPRYQVTQFGKPVTLSCSQTLNHNVMYWYQQKSSQAPKLLFHYYDKDFNNEADTPDNFQSRRPNTSFCFLDIRSPGLGDTAMYLCATSRARVSGYTFGSGTRLTVV.

The chain recombines TRBV7-9 with TRBJ1-6; possible D gene TRBD1, 6 bases. V shed 4 bases and J shed 10 bases, with 14 bases lying between them. Looked up from germline, CDR1 is SEHNR and CDR2 is FQNEAQ (reference sequence). CDR3 length: 14 residues. CDR3 protein: CASSSNSGVSPLHF. The CDR3 DNA sequence: TGTGCCAGCAGCTCGAACTCAGGGGTCTCACCCCTCCACTTT.

The chain is built from TRBV2 and TRBJ2-7; possibly TRBD1 for D (6 bases). V was shortened by 10 bases and J by 4 bases, with 26 bases between the two germline ends. The CDR3 sequence is 16 residues long. Germline V gene lookup returns CDR1 SNHLY and CDR2 FYNNEI. CDR3 loop: CANTIKFQGLNYEQYF. The CDR3 DNA reads as TGTGCCAACACCATCAAATTCCAGGGGCTTAATTACGAGCAGTACTTC.

Remarks on this clone: A junction boundary mismatches the germline segment, possibly from a read error. This sequence joins TRBV29-1 and TRBJ1-2; 7 positions match TRBD1. The CDR3 is 14 residues long. The V gene's germline CDR1 is SQVTM and CDR2 ANQGSEA. The CDR3 is CSVEDGGQNFGYTF. The CDR3 bases are TGCAGCGTTGAAGACGGGGGACAGAACTTTGGCTACACCTTC. Full variable domain (missing parts from reference TRBV29-1 and TRBJ1-2): SAVISQKPSRDICQRGTSLTIQCQVDSQVTMMFWYRQQPGQSLTLIATANQGSEATYESGFVIDKFPISRPNLTFSTLTVSNMSPEDSSIYLCSVEDGGQNFGYTFGSGTRLTVV.

The chain combines TRBV9 with TRBJ2-5; TRBD2 aligns across 7 bases. V lost 3 bases to trimming and J lost 2 bases; unmatched junction nucleotides: 10. The CDR3 sequence is 16 residues long. Germline values: CDR1 SGDLS, CDR2 YYNGEE. CDR3 nucleotide sequence: TGTGCCAGCAGCGCAAGATCCCCGGGACTACAAGAGACCCAGTACTTC. Its protein is CASSARSPGLQETQYF.

CDR3 nucleotides: TGTGCCAGCAGTTTGGGGGCCACCTTGAACACTGAAGCTTTCTTT. Translated, it gives CASSLGATLNTEAFF. The gene calls are TRBV28 and TRBJ1-1; tentative D call: TRBD1 (6 bases). This CDR3 region has 15 residues. The germline V and J ends were trimmed by 3 bases and 0 bases, with 11 bases remaining between them. Germline CDR1 MDHEN, CDR2 SYDVKM.

V is TRBV5-1 and J is TRBJ2-1; 8 bases map to TRBD2. Germline V lookup: CDR1 SGHRS, CDR2 YFSETQ. The length of the CDR3 is 17 residues. Trimming cost V 4 bases and J 0 bases; bases outside gene matches: 9. The CDR3: CASSIGSGSSSYNEQFF. The CDR3 DNA sequence: TGCGCCAGCAGCATTGGAAGCGGGAGTAGCTCCTACAATGAGCAGTTCTTC.

This rearrangement joins TRBV5-8 to TRBJ1-2; the D is unclear. Per the germline V gene, CDR1 is SGHTS and CDR2 is YDEGEE. The CDR3 spans 12 residues. Trimming shortened V by 4 bases and J by 8 bases, and 12 bases separated the two germline ends. CDR3 sequence: CASSIRTGGYTF. The CDR3, as DNA: TGTGCCAGCAGCATAAGGACGGGAGGCTACACCTTC.

The V call is TRBV19, the J call TRBJ2-3, with D possibly TRBD2 on 6 matching bases. Germline V gives CDR1 LNHDA, CDR2 SQIVND (reference sequence). Between the trimmed V and J ends, which lost 6 bases and 0 bases, there was a span of 13 bases. The length of the CDR3 is 15 residues. CDR3: CASRMTSRSTDTQYF. The DNA for the CDR3 is TGTGCCAGTAGGATGACTAGTAGGAGCACAGATACGCAGTATTTT.

The chain carries TRBV19 and TRBJ1-1; TRBD1 matches 7 bases. V trimming: 9 bases; J trimming: 6 bases; junction bases outside the gene matches: 19. Germline-derived CDR1 and CDR2 are LNHDA and SQIVND (reference sequence). This CDR3 has 16 amino acids. CDR3 amino acids: CASSGGTAGRGAEAFF. CDR3 sequence (DNA): TGTGCCAGCAGTGGGGGGACAGCCGGCCGAGGAGCTGAAGCTTTCTTT.

The V and J genes are TRBV28 and TRBJ2-2; 8 positions agree with TRBD1. CDR1 MDHEN and CDR2 SYDVKM come from the germline V gene. V lost 5 bases and J lost 1; bases outside the gene matches: 6. The CDR3 runs 16 residues. DNA of the CDR3: TGTGCCAGCAGTGGGGACAGGCCGAAGAACACCGGGGAGCTGTTTTTT. Its translation: CASSGDRPKNTGELFF. The full variable domain, completed using reference TRBV28 and TRBJ2-2, is DVKVTQSSRYLVKRTGEKVFLECVQDMDHENMFWYRQDPGLGLRLIYFSYDVKMKEKGDIPEGYSVSREKKERFSLILESASTNQTSMYLCASSGDRPKNTGELFFGEGSRLTVL.

This chain joins TRBV4-1 and TRBJ1-1, with a weak D call TRBD1 (6 bases). Trimming removed 1 base from V and 6 bases from J, with 12 bases in between. The CDR3 runs 14 residues. Germline-derived CDR1 and CDR2 are MGHRA and YSYEKL. CDR3 nucleotide sequence: TGCGCCAGCAGCCAAGGTTTTGAGGGGGCTGAAGCTTTCTTT. Translated, it gives CASSQGFEGAEAFF.

The chain combines TRBV5-4 with TRBJ2-1, with 11 positions matching TRBD2. V lost 4 bases and J lost 0; bases outside the gene matches: 3. Germline CDR1 SGHNT, CDR2 YYREEE (reference sequence). The CDR3 loop spans 16 amino acids. CDR3 sequence: CASSTSGGRSYNEQFF. The CDR3 region has the DNA TGTGCCAGCAGCACTAGCGGGGGCCGCTCCTACAATGAGCAGTTCTTC.

The chain couples TRBV11-2 to TRBJ1-6, with D possibly being TRBD1 (5 bases). The germline V gene encodes CDR1 SGHAT and CDR2 FQNNGV. Trimming left V 2 bases short and J 5 bases short, with 10 bases between. The CDR3 length is 15 residues. The CDR3 spells CASSLRAGNNSPLHF. As DNA, the CDR3 is TGTGCCAGCAGCTTAAGGGCAGGGAATAATTCACCCCTCCACTTT.